This record covers a single T cell receptor beta chain. Its antigen is currently unknown. The sample's treatment: over 15 received Ad26.COV2.S at low or high dose, single or two shots; several received placebo; per-sample allocation not given. Sampling happened 63 days after the first vaccine or placebo injection. In the vaccine, an Ad26 vector expressed the SARS-CoV-2 spike of the Wuhan strain. Repertoires were generated with immunoSEQ multiplex PCR, while TCRdb's copy carries only in-frame clones and drops some. The sample consists of 300,000 to 350,000 clones, 90% of them appearing once. The data stem from a study of Ad26.COV2.S vaccination and SARS-CoV-2 variants. Overall study: A participant enrolled in the COV1001 Ad26.COV2.S trial arm provided the sample.

Study-level points and caveats: Researchers reported similar non-spike TCR breadth in vaccine and placebo recipients.

The germline gives CDR1 ENHRY, CDR2 SYGVKD. V gave up 3 bases and J gave up 1 base; unmatched junction bases: 3. This CDR3 has 15 amino acids. The starting material was peripheral blood, obtained in a trial of Ad26.COV2.S vaccine versus placebo. This receptor was obtained from a person aged 18-65 years who received the Ad26.COV2.S COVID-19 vaccine or a placebo. The chain uses TRBV10-3 and TRBJ2-3; 8 bases align to TRBD2. CDR3 sequence (DNA): TGTGCCATCAGTGACCCAGCGGGGGGCACAGATACGCAGTATTTT. Its protein product is CAISDPAGGTDTQYF.